Below, 26 T cell receptor beta chains from the same sample are listed, as sequenced in a study of blood T cell repertoires in COVID-19. The protocol was immunoSEQ multiplex PCR, while the TCRdb copy is restricted to in-frame clones and leaves out a portion. The sample consists of about 330,000 clones, 75% to 90% of them appearing once. Sequencing used PBMCs or T cells enriched from blood (not recorded which). These receptors all stem from a man younger than 45 who had recovered from COVID-19.

The CDR3 reads CASSEDRLDGYTF. CDR3 DNA: TGTGCCAGCAGTGAGGACAGGCTGGATGGCTACACCTTC. This chain links TRBV27 with TRBJ1-2; 7 nucleotides line up with TRBD1. Per germline, CDR1 MNHEY and CDR2 SMNVEV (reference sequence). The CDR3 contains 13 residues. With V trimmed by 5 bases and J by 6 bases, 6 bases remained unmatched.

The rearrangement links TRBV30 to TRBJ1-5; no definite D call. Germline assignment: CDR1 GTSNPN and CDR2 SVGIG (reference sequence). V was trimmed by 0 bases and J by 7 bases, leaving 10 bases between them. The CDR3 totals 13 residues. The CDR3 DNA follows: TGTGCCTGGAGTGTAGAGGTCAACCAGCCCCAGCATTTT. Translating gives CAWSVEVNQPQHF.

This chain connects TRBV5-1 to TRBJ1-6; 7 nucleotides agree with TRBD1. Trimming cost V 10 bases and J 5 bases; bases outside gene matches: 6. The CDR3 is 13 residues long. Germline V gene data show CDR1 as SGHRS and CDR2 as YFSETQ. CDR3 in DNA: TGCGCCGGGCGACAGGGCGATAATTCACCCCTCCACTTT. Translation gives CAGRQGDNSPLHF.

The chain carries TRBV9 and TRBJ2-3, with D uncertain. This CDR3 is 16 amino acids long. The V gene lost 4 bases and the J gene lost 2 bases, with 17 bases spanning the gap. Germline CDR1 and CDR2: SGDLS and YYNGEE. The CDR3 bases are TGTGCCAGCAGCATACTACTATCCCCCGCCACAGATACGCAGTATTTT. This translates into CASSILLSPATDTQYF.

The chain joins TRBV15 to TRBJ2-2; 8 positions agree with TRBD2. Trimming at V came to 11 bases and at J to 0 bases, leaving 5 bases not matched to a gene. This CDR3 is 14 amino acids long. Per germline, CDR1 LNHNV and CDR2 YYDKDF (reference sequence). In DNA form, the CDR3 reads TGTGCCTCTCAAGCGGGGGCGAACACCGGGGAGCTGTTTTTT. It specifies CASQAGANTGELFF.

The V and J genes are TRBV19 and TRBJ1-3; TRBD1 is a possible D gene (6 bases). Trimming stripped 7 bases from V and 2 bases from J, with 15 bases between. The CDR3 runs 15 residues. CDR1 and CDR2 (germline): LNHDA, SQIVND (reference sequence). The CDR3 region has the DNA TGTGCCAGTACCAGAGGGACAACCGCTGGAAACACCATATATTTT. Translated: CASTRGTTAGNTIYF.

The chain employs TRBV28 and TRBJ2-1; D unresolved. V was pared by 6 bases and J by 6 bases, with 12 bases between. The CDR3 sequence is 13 residues long. Germline values: CDR1 MDHEN, CDR2 SYDVKM. The CDR3 DNA is TGTGCCAGCAGCCCCCGTTGGGCCAATGAGCAGTTCTTC. Translation: CASSPRWANEQFF. The whole variable domain, filled in from reference TRBV28 and TRBJ2-1, reads DVKVTQSSRYLVKRTGEKVFLECVQDMDHENMFWYRQDPGLGLRLIYFSYDVKMKEKGDIPEGYSVSREKKERFSLILESASTNQTSMYLCASSPRWANEQFFGPGTRLTVL.

The chain is built from TRBV21-1 and TRBJ2-3; the D call TRBD2 from the table was never checked on the DNA. TRBV21-1 is a documented pseudogene. The CDR3 loop spans 14 amino acids. In nucleotides, the CDR3 is TGTGCCAGCATCTCCCTACCCGCTTCCTATACGCAGTATTTT. Translation gives CASISLPASYTQYF.

This chain links TRBV7-2 with TRBJ1-2; 8 bases align to TRBD1. After removal of 0 bases from V and 4 bases from J, the junction contained 4 bases not matched to a gene. In germline, CDR1 is SGHTA, CDR2 FQGNSA. This CDR3 is built from 15 residues. CDR3 region: CASSLAPTGGYGYTF. In DNA, the CDR3 is TGTGCCAGCAGCTTAGCGCCCACAGGGGGCTATGGCTACACCTTC.

This clone came up once. The chain carries TRBV6-5 and TRBJ1-3; D remains ambiguous. Trimming cost V 4 bases and J 1 base, with 5 bases left between them. CDR3 size: 13 residues. Germline V gives CDR1 MNHEY, CDR2 SVGAGI. Here the CDR3 DNA reads TGTGCCAGCAGTTCTACTTCTGGAAACACCATATATTTT. Translating it yields CASSSTSGNTIYF.

The chain joins TRBV12-3 or TRBV12-4 to TRBJ1-2; D remains ambiguous. The length of the CDR3 is 13 residues. V was cut by 3 bases and J by 4 bases, with 9 bases left in between. The CDR3 bases are TGTGCCAGCAGTTTGGGCTCAATCTATGGCTACACCTTC. It specifies CASSLGSIYGYTF.

The chain couples TRBV9 to TRBJ1-2; no clear D. Trimming removed 0 bases from V and 8 bases from J, with 14 bases in between. The CDR3 length is 14 residues. Per germline, CDR1 SGDLS and CDR2 YYNGEE. The CDR3: CASSVGGFLDGYTF. In DNA, the CDR3 is TGTGCCAGCAGCGTAGGCGGGTTTTTAGACGGCTACACCTTC.

The chain combines TRBV25-1 with TRBJ2-3, with 9 bases matching TRBD1. The V and J ends lost 0 bases and 1 base, in that order; junction bases with no gene match: 2. Germline V CDR1 and CDR2: MGHDK, SYGVNS. The CDR3 has 16 residues. CDR3 protein: CASSEYRTGGTDTQYF. Here the CDR3 DNA reads TGTGCCAGCAGTGAATATCGGACAGGGGGCACAGATACGCAGTATTTT.

The rearrangement joins TRBV11-3 to TRBJ1-2; D call uncertain. Trimming cost V 1 base and J 0 bases, with 6 bases left between them. There are 14 residues in the CDR3. Germline V gives CDR1 SGHNT, CDR2 YENEEA. The CDR3 here is CASSLGGANYGYTF. In nucleotides, the CDR3 is TGTGCCAGCAGCTTAGGAGGAGCTAACTATGGCTACACCTTC.

This clone was picked up one time. The chain uses TRBV9 and TRBJ2-7; TRBD1 might be the D (5 bases). In germline, CDR1 is SGDLS, CDR2 YYNGEE. Trimming removed 0 bases from V and 5 bases from J, with 21 bases in between. This CDR3 is built from 17 residues. DNA of the CDR3: TGTGCCAGCAGCGTAGCTACGGTAGGGGTTTCGAGGAACGAGCAGTACTTC. Its translation is CASSVATVGVSRNEQYF.

CDR3 DNA sequence: TGTGCCAGCAGTGAAGTCAGGGGGCAGGACGAGCAGTACTTC. Protein sequence: CASSEVRGQDEQYF. The chain carries TRBV6-1 and TRBJ2-7; TRBD1 matches at 8 bases. The V and J ends lost 1 base and 5 bases, in that order; junction bases with no gene match: 4. Per germline, CDR1 MNHNS and CDR2 SASEGT. The CDR3 has 14 amino acids.

This chain connects TRBV11-2 to TRBJ1-3; D gene unclear. The V and J ends lost 0 bases and 4 bases respectively, with 13 bases between them. The germline V gene has CDR1 SGHAT and CDR2 FQNNGV. The CDR3 loop spans 16 amino acids. CDR3 region: CASSLEDGGSGNTIYF. The DNA of the CDR3 is TGTGCCAGCAGCTTAGAAGACGGAGGCTCGGGAAACACCATATATTTT.

The J gene is TRBJ1-4, the V gene TRBV4-1, with D tentatively TRBD1 (5 bases). Between the trimmed V and J ends, which lost 0 bases and 7 bases, there was a span of 15 bases. The CDR3 covers 16 residues. Germline V gene lookup returns CDR1 MGHRA and CDR2 YSYEKL. The CDR3 region has the DNA TGCGCCAGCAGCCAAGAGTGGGGCAGGGTAGGTGAAAAACTGTTTTTT. The encoded protein is CASSQEWGRVGEKLFF.

This chain joins TRBV28 and TRBJ1-1, with 9 bases fitting TRBD1. This CDR3 spans 15 amino acids. V lost 5 bases to trimming and J lost 0 bases; unmatched junction nucleotides: 4. CDR1 is MDHEN, CDR2 SYDVKM, per germline. This CDR3 is CASSRNRGLNTEAFF. DNA for the CDR3: TGTGCCAGCAGTAGGAACAGGGGGCTGAACACTGAAGCTTTCTTT.

The chain is built from TRBV5-1 and TRBJ1-3; D call uncertain. V was cut by 0 bases and J by 0 bases, with 13 bases left in between. Looked up from germline, CDR1 is SGHRS and CDR2 is YFSETQ. The length of the CDR3 is 17 residues. DNA for the CDR3: TGCGCCAGCAGCTTGGGTCCCAGCGAAGCCTCTGGAAACACCATATATTTT. It encodes CASSLGPSEASGNTIYF.

This chain uses TRBV9 with TRBJ2-7; D is possibly TRBD1 (5 bases). The CDR3 totals 14 residues. Germline lookup yields CDR1 SGDLS and CDR2 YYNGEE. Trimming removed 2 bases from V and 2 bases from J, with 11 bases in between. The CDR3 spells CASSVTGDPYEQYF. As DNA, the CDR3 is TGTGCCAGCAGCGTCACAGGCGACCCCTACGAGCAGTACTTC.

The chain uses TRBV19 and TRBJ2-6; D not resolved. The CDR3 is 13 residues long. Between the trimmed V and J ends, which lost 5 bases and 2 bases, there was a span of 4 bases. Looked up from germline, CDR1 is LNHDA and CDR2 is SQIVND (reference sequence). As DNA, the CDR3 is TGTGCCAGTAGTTCTACTGGGGCCAACGTCCTGACTTTC. Protein product: CASSSTGANVLTF.

J is TRBJ2-3 and V is TRBV5-1; 8 bases agree with TRBD1. CDR1 SGHRS and CDR2 YFSETQ come from the germline V gene. After removal of 4 bases from V and 2 bases from J, the junction contained 9 bases not matched to a gene. The length of the CDR3 is 16 residues. The CDR3 spells CASSRGQGPFTDTQYF. CDR3 in DNA: TGCGCCAGCAGCCGAGGACAGGGTCCATTCACAGATACGCAGTATTTT. Complete variable domain (other parts from reference TRBV5-1 and TRBJ2-3): KAGVTQTPRYLIKTRGQQVTLSCSPISGHRSVSWYQQTPGQGLQFLFEYFSETQRNKGNFPGRFSGRQFSNSRSEMNVSTLELGDSALYLCASSRGQGPFTDTQYFGPGTRLTVL.

The chain employs TRBV7-9 and TRBJ2-3; 7 bases fit TRBD1. From germline, CDR1 is SEHNR and CDR2 FQNEAQ (reference sequence). The V gene end was trimmed by 5 bases and the J gene end by 5 bases; junction bases not matched to a gene: 10. There are 15 residues in the CDR3. The CDR3 loop reads CASSGRDSGLDTQYF. CDR3 nucleotides: TGTGCCAGCAGCGGACGGGACAGTGGGCTAGATACGCAGTATTTT.

This rearrangement joins TRBV7-9 to TRBJ2-7; no clear D gene. Looked up from germline, CDR1 is SEHNR and CDR2 is FQNEAQ (reference sequence). Trimming cost V 2 bases and J 4 bases, with 6 bases left between them. The CDR3 spans 12 residues. The CDR3 loop is CASSLSVYEQYF. The CDR3 nucleotides read TGTGCCAGCAGCTTATCGGTTTACGAGCAGTACTTC.

The chain combines TRBV5-1 with TRBJ2-5; 11 bases fit TRBD2. Germline CDR1 and CDR2: SGHRS and YFSETQ. The J segment lost 3 bases and the V segment lost 6 bases, leaving 4 bases of the junction unmatched. The CDR3 loop spans 14 amino acids. The CDR3 sequence: CASNPGLAEETQYF. The CDR3 nucleotides are TGCGCCAGCAATCCGGGACTAGCGGAAGAGACCCAGTACTTC.